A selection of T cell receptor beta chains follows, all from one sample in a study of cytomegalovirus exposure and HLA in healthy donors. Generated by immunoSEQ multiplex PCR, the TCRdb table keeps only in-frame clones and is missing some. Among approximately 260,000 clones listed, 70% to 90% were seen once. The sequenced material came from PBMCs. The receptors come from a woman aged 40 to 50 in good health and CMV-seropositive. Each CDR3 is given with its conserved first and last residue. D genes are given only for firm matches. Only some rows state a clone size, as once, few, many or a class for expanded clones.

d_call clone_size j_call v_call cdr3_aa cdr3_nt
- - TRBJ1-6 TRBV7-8 CASSLVGVAGSSYNSPLHF TGTGCCAGCAGCTTAGTAGGAGTGGCTGGGAGCTCCTATAATTCACCCCTCCACTTT
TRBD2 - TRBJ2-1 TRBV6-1 CASSGTSGLYNEQFF TGTGCCAGCAGTGGGACTAGCGGACTGTACAATGAGCAGTTCTTC
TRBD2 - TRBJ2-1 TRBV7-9 CASSLRALAGNEQFF TGTGCCAGCAGCTTAAGGGCCTTAGCGGGAAATGAGCAGTTCTTC
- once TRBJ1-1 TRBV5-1 CASSLLPSLNTEAFF TGCGCCAGCAGCTTGCTCCCCTCCTTGAACACTGAAGCTTTCTTT
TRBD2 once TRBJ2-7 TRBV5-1 CASHLGGEGSYEQYF TGCGCCAGCCACTTAGGAGGGGAGGGCTCCTACGAGCAGTACTTC
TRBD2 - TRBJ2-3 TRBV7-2 CASSLRLLAGADTQYF TGTGCCAGCAGCCTCCGCCTACTAGCGGGAGCGGATACGCAGTATTTT
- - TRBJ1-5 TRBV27 CASSWAGIPNQPQHF TGTGCCAGCAGTTGGGCCGGGATCCCAAATCAGCCCCAGCATTTT
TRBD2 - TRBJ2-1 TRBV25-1 CASSELAVRAYNEQFF TGTGCCAGCAGTGAACTAGCGGTACGGGCCTACAATGAGCAGTTCTTC
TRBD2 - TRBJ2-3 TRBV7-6 CASSSRTSGSGTDTQYF TGTGCCAGCAGCTCCAGGACTAGCGGGAGTGGTACAGATACGCAGTATTTT
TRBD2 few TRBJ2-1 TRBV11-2 CASSRGAGGWNEQFF TGTGCCAGCAGTCGTGGAGCGGGAGGTTGGAATGAGCAGTTCTTC
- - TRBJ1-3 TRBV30 CAWGQAGNTIYF TGTGCCTGGGGTCAGGCAGGAAACACCATATATTTT
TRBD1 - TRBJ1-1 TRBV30 CAWSPDRGGWGTEAFF TGTGCCTGGAGTCCCGACAGGGGAGGTTGGGGCACTGAAGCTTTCTTT
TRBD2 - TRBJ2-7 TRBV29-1 CSVAKREGSEQYF TGCAGCGTTGCTAAGCGGGAGGGCAGCGAGCAGTACTTC
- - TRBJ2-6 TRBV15 CATSRDGAVPTSGANVLTF TGTGCCACCAGCAGAGATGGGGCAGTCCCTACCTCTGGGGCCAACGTCCTGACTTTC
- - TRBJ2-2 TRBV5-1 CASSPPGVTTGELFF TGCGCCAGCAGCCCGCCGGGAGTAACCACCGGGGAGCTGTTTTTT
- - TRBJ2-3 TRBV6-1 CASSDHYLATDTQYF TGTGCCAGCAGTGACCACTACCTAGCCACAGATACGCAGTATTTT
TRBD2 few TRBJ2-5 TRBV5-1 CASSKAGEETQYF TGCGCCAGCAGCAAAGCGGGAGAAGAGACCCAGTACTTC
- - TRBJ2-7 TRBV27 CASKNTTGSYEQYF TGTGCCAGCAAAAATACGACAGGCTCCTACGAGCAGTACTTC
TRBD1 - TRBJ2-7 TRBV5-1 CASSLEDRSHEQYF TGCGCCAGCAGCTTGGAGGACAGGTCTCACGAGCAGTACTTC
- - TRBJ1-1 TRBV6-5 CASSYGAQGTEAFF TGTGCCAGCAGTTACGGGGCGCAGGGCACTGAAGCTTTCTTT
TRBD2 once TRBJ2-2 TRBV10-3 CAISDGTSGRSTGELFF TGTGCCATCAGTGACGGGACTAGCGGGAGAAGTACCGGGGAGCTGTTTTTT
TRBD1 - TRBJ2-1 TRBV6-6 CASRGPGTGAYNEQFF TGTGCCAGCAGAGGACCCGGGACAGGGGCCTACAATGAGCAGTTCTTC
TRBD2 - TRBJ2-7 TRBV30 CAWTPLAGGRIYEQYF TGTGCCTGGACTCCACTAGCGGGAGGGCGTATCTACGAGCAGTACTTC
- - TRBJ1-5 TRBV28 CASSSPQGSNQPQHF TGTGCCAGCAGTTCCCCTCAGGGGAGCAATCAGCCCCAGCATTTT
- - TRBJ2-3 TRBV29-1 CSVAVSADTQYF TGCAGCGTCGCGGTAAGCGCAGATACGCAGTATTTT